A selection of T cell receptor beta chains follows, all from one sample in a study of PD-1 blockade in classical Hodgkin lymphoma. Generated by immunoSEQ multiplex PCR, the TCRdb table keeps only in-frame clones and is missing some. Among tens of thousands of clones listed, approximately 88% were seen once. The starting material was peripheral blood mononuclear cells (PBMCs), obtained before the fourth cycle of nivolumab. The receptors here all came from a human donor with classical Hodgkin lymphoma. The CDR3 runs from the conserved cysteine through the conserved F or W. D genes are given only for firm matches. A clone size is listed for some rows: how often the clone was seen (once, few, many), or a class if it is expanded.

size | J | D | V | DNA | CDR3
few | TRBJ2-3 | TRBD1 | TRBV7-2 | TGTGCCAGCAGTACGACAGGGGGCGTAGATACGCAGTATTTT | CASSTTGGVDTQYF
once | TRBJ2-5 | . | TRBV28 | TGTGCCAGCAGGGACTGGGACTTCCAAGAGACCCAGTACTTC | CASRDWDFQETQYF
. | TRBJ1-2 | . | TRBV27 | TGTGCCACCCGGGGGCTAGAATATGGCTACATCGACACTGGCTCTCGCGGCTACACCTTC | CATRGLEYGYIDTGSRGYTF
. | TRBJ2-7 | . | TRBV30 | TGTGCCTGGAGTGTAGGGAGTTACGAGCAGTACTTC | CAWSVGSYEQYF
. | TRBJ1-5 | . | TRBV10-3 | TGTGCCATCAGTGAGGGTTCAAGGGGGGGAGATCAGCCCCAGCATTTT | CAISEGSRGGDQPQHF
. | TRBJ2-5 | TRBD2 | TRBV7-2 | TGTGCCAGCAGCTTAGTTAAGGCTAGCGGGGGGGAGACCCAGTACTTC | CASSLVKASGGETQYF
. | TRBJ2-5 | . | TRBV11-2 | TGTGCCAGCAGCGCGGACGCCCCGGCGGGGACCCAGTACTTC | CASSADAPAGTQYF
. | TRBJ2-7 | . | TRBV6-6 | TGTGCCAGCAGTAACGGACAGGGAGGGTACGAGCAGTACTTC | CASSNGQGGYEQYF
. | TRBJ2-1 | . | TRBV13 | TGTGCCAGCAGCTTAGCCTCGGAGGCGGGAATCAATGAGCAGTTCTTC | CASSLASEAGINEQFF
once | TRBJ2-3 | TRBD2 | TRBV7-2 | TGTGCCAGCAGCTTAGTTAGCGGGATGATGGATACGCAGTATTTT | CASSLVSGMMDTQYF
few | TRBJ1-2 | TRBD1 | TRBV6-1 | TGTGCCAGCAGTGCCCAGACAGGGATTAAACGCTATGGCTACACCTTC | CASSAQTGIKRYGYTF
. | TRBJ2-3 | TRBD2 | TRBV9 | TGTGCCAGCAGCACAATAGCGGGAAAGGATACGCAGTATTTT | CASSTIAGKDTQYF
few | TRBJ2-2 | TRBD2 | TRBV11-2 | TGTGCCAGCAGCCAACCTAGCGGGGGGACGAACACCGGGGAGCTGTTTTTT | CASSQPSGGTNTGELFF
. | TRBJ2-1 | TRBD2 | TRBV5-1 | TGCGCCAGCAGCGACCTAGCGGGAGGGTCCTACAATGAGCAGTTCTTC | CASSDLAGGSYNEQFF
. | TRBJ2-7 | . | TRBV7-9 | TGTGCCAGCAGCTTCGGCCCCTCCTACGAGCAGTACTTC | CASSFGPSYEQYF
. | TRBJ2-1 | . | TRBV7-6 | TGTGCCAGCAGCAACAGGAATGAGCAGTTCTTC | CASSNRNEQFF
. | TRBJ2-2 | TRBD2 | TRBV30 | TGTGCCTGGAGGCGGGAGGGCCGGGACACCGGGGAGCTGTTTTTT | CAWRREGRDTGELFF
. | TRBJ2-7 | . | TRBV18 | TGTGCCAGCTCAGGTCTCCTGGACGCCTACGAGCAGTACTTC | CASSGLLDAYEQYF
. | TRBJ2-1 | . | TRBV2 | TGTGCCAGCAACAAGGACGAGGTCTCCTACAATGAGCAGTTCTTC | CASNKDEVSYNEQFF
. | TRBJ2-7 | TRBD2 | TRBV29-1 | TGCAGCGTTCCCAAACTAGCGGGATTGGGCGAGCAGTACTTC | CSVPKLAGLGEQYF
. | TRBJ1-2 | . | TRBV10-2 | TGCGCCAGCAGCAGGACTAACTATGGCTACACCTTC | CASSRTNYGYTF
. | TRBJ2-3 | TRBD2 | TRBV4-1 | TGCGCCAGCAGCCACAGCGGGGGGGTCGCAGATACGCAGTATTTT | CASSHSGGVADTQYF
. | TRBJ1-6 | TRBD1 | TRBV2 | TGTGCCAGCAGTCAGACAGGGGGCGAATATAATTCACCCCTCCACTTT | CASSQTGGEYNSPLHF